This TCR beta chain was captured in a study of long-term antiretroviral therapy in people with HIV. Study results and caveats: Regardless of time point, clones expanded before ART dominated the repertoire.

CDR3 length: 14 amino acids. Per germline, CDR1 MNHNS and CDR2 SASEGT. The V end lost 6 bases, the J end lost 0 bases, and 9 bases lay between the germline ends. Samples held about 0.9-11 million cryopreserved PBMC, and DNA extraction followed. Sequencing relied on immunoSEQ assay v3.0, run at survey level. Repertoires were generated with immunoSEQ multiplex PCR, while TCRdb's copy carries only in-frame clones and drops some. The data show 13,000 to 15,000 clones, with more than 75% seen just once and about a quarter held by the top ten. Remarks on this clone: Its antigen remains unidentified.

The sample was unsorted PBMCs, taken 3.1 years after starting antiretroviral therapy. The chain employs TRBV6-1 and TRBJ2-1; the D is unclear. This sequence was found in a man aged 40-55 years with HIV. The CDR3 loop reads CASSHGDSYNEQFF. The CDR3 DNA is TGTGCCAGCAGCCACGGTGACTCCTACAATGAGCAGTTCTTC.